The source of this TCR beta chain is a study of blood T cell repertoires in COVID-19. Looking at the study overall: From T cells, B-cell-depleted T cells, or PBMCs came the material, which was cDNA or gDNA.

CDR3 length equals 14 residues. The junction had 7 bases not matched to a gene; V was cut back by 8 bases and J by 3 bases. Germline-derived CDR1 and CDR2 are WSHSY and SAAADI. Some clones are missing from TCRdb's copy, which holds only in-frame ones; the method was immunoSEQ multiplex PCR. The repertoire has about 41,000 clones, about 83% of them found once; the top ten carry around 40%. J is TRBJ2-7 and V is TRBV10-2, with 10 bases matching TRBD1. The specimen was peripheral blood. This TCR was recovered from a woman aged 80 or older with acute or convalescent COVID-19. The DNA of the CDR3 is TGCGCCAGCGGCGATGGGACAGGGGTCTACGAGCAGTACTTC. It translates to CASGDGTGVYEQYF.